The clone carrying this TCR beta chain has a handful of counts. Antigen: not known. The donor population consisted of healthy HIV-negative adults with no recent acute infections or vaccinations. This entry comes from a study of shared clonotypes between healthy human individuals. Study observations and caveats: Larger estimated richness was generally recorded for naive subsets relative to memory subsets.

In the authors' methods: ImmunoSEQ yielded junction-only sequences lacking quality scores, so filtering differed. This table comes from immunoSEQ multiplex PCR, and its TCRdb copy is limited to in-frame clones, with some not included. V and J calls and clone size follow that table, whereas D and trimming were derived from the DNA. Altogether some 1 million clones are present, under 80% being singletons, with the ten largest covering approximately 1.5%. The V and J ends lost 5 bases and 6 bases, in that order; junction bases with no gene match: 10. CDR3 length: 15 amino acids. Germline V gene sequence: CDR1 SGHAT, CDR2 FQNNGV.

The chain has TRBV11-2 and TRBJ2-7; TRBD2 agrees at 10 bases. The TCR comes from a man younger than 35 in good health. Material for sequencing was memory CD4+ T cells sorted from blood. Subset noted: CD45RA-negative fraction. The CDR3 DNA follows: TGTGCCAGCAGCCCTGGACTAGCGGCGCAGGGCGAGCAGTACTTC. Translating it yields CASSPGLAAQGEQYF. The whole variable domain, remainder taken from reference TRBV11-2 and TRBJ2-7, is EAGVAQSPRYKIIEKRQSVAFWCNPISGHATLYWYQQILGQGPKLLIQFQNNGVVDDSQLPKDRFSAERLKGVDSTLKIQPAKLEDSAVYLCASSPGLAAQGEQYFGPGTRLTVT.